This T cell receptor beta chain was identified during a study of blood T cell repertoires in COVID-19. Whole-study context: PBMCs, B-cell-depleted T cells, or T cells provided the cDNA or gDNA that made up the material.

Recovery among Cohort 3 donors was established by two negative PCRs, clearance, or symptom resolution. Source study methods: For nucleated cells, counts were estimated from reference gene primer amplification. The data were produced by immunoSEQ multiplex PCR, yet TCRdb's version contains in-frame clones alone and is incomplete. V, J and clone size derive from that table, while D and trimming were established from the DNA sequence. The sample carries some 260,000 clones, about nine tenths recorded once. Looked up from germline, CDR1 is GTSNPN and CDR2 is SVGIG (reference sequence). The CDR3 has 16 residues. With 3 bases clipped from V and 2 bases from J, the junction kept 7 bases outside the gene matches.

This sequence originates from a man aged 40-49 years who had recovered from COVID-19. The specimen was PBMCs or T cells enriched from blood (not recorded which). The chain carries TRBV30 and TRBJ2-2, with 9 bases fitting TRBD1. Here the CDR3 reads CAWRLMTGGNTGELFF. The CDR3 DNA sequence: TGTGCCTGGAGGCTGATGACAGGGGGTAACACCGGGGAGCTGTTTTTT.